These T cell receptor beta chains were read from a single sample in a study of cytomegalovirus exposure and HLA in healthy donors. Profiling relied on immunoSEQ multiplex PCR, and the TCRdb table lists in-frame clones only, not all of them. The sample has more than 95,000 clones; less than 85% are singletons. Sequencing was done on a sample of PBMCs. Every receptor here comes from a female donor in good health and CMV-seronegative. The CDR3 runs from the conserved cysteine through the conserved F or W.

j_call	v_call	cdr3_aa
TRBJ2-1	TRBV7-3	CASSPQAGVLGNEQFF
TRBJ2-2	TRBV15	CATSEGGGHDTGELFF
TRBJ2-7	TRBV19	CASSGQVAAGVFEQYF
TRBJ2-3	TRBV28	CASSITGTDTQYF
TRBJ2-7	TRBV7-6	CASSPRTGGNEQYF
TRBJ2-7	TRBV6-5	CASSYSSSFYEQYF
TRBJ2-7	TRBV28	CASSSGGTGSYEQYF
TRBJ2-7	TRBV18	CASSQGGRQTGTSPYEQYF
TRBJ2-1	TRBV5-6	CASSLTLAGSLGVFF
TRBJ2-3	TRBV4-1	CASSQGQRRGSSTDTQYF
-	TRBV4-1	CASSQTLVDEQYF
TRBJ1-3	TRBV4-1	CASSPAGHSLLSAGNTIYF
TRBJ1-5	TRBV10-3	CAISESIHSNQPQHF
TRBJ2-2	TRBV28	CASRTANTGELFF
TRBJ2-3	TRBV7-2	CASSLRGADTQYF
TRBJ1-6	TRBV7-2	CASSLVSGRDSPLHF
TRBJ1-1	TRBV5-1	CASSVGRGARTEAFF
TRBJ1-2	TRBV6-5	CASNKGTGRGYTF
TRBJ1-5	TRBV7-9	CASSSVDSNQPQHF
TRBJ2-5	TRBV27	CASSSWDRQETQYF
TRBJ2-7	TRBV15	CATSTGSGGYEQYF
TRBJ2-4	TRBV27	CASSLRGTAKNSQYF
TRBJ2-3	TRBV4-1	CASSQLDLGLAGRDTQYF
TRBJ2-7	TRBV5-4	CASSFGSNRYEQYF
TRBJ1-1	TRBV5-4	CASSLSRTEKAFF
TRBJ2-7	TRBV11-3	CASSPNRVGEQYF
TRBJ1-2	TRBV20-1	CSARTPYGYTF
TRBJ2-7	TRBV6-1	CASRGLGQGSYEQYF
TRBJ2-7	TRBV9	CASSVGQDYEQYF
TRBJ1-5	TRBV27	CASTSETGPYQPQHF
TRBJ2-3	TRBV7-9	CASSDWRESTDTQYF
TRBJ2-5	TRBV5-4	CASSLVGTSGRETQYF
TRBJ1-5	TRBV7-3	CASSGGTGDNQPQHF
TRBJ1-1	TRBV11-1	CASSFTRNTEAFF
TRBJ2-5	TRBV4-1	CASSHVQETQYF
TRBJ1-2	TRBV7-2	CASSANRGNYGYTF
-	TRBV18	CASSEGLAGGRGEQYF
TRBJ1-2	TRBV30	CAWEGSGGYTF
TRBJ2-7	TRBV5-1	CASSSKTGTSGYEQYF
TRBJ1-2	TRBV29-1	CSVDFLGQNNYGYTF
TRBJ2-6	TRBV5-1	CASGPGGSAGANGLTF
TRBJ2-6	TRBV29-1	CSVDIGGANGLTF
TRBJ2-1	TRBV18	CASSPRASGRAEAANNEQFF
TRBJ2-2	TRBV7-9	CASTGLAVNTGELFF
TRBJ2-1	TRBV11-2	CASSLAGSSYNEQFF
TRBJ2-1	TRBV6-5	CASSSGSGREKDEQFF
TRBJ2-2	TRBV19	CASSVGRQRRAGELFF
TRBJ2-5	TRBV2	CASILDFSRETQYF
TRBJ1-1	TRBV7-9	CATGTLNTEAFF
TRBJ1-5	TRBV28	CASGGPRSNQPQHF
TRBJ2-1	TRBV6-1	CASRSGAEQFF
TRBJ2-7	TRBV5-1	CASSLGQGHEQYF
TRBJ2-1	TRBV9	CASSVDPSGAYNEQFF
TRBJ2-1	TRBV15	CATSRTEPGLAYNEQFF
TRBJ2-2	TRBV28	CASTRFTGAGELFF
TRBJ2-3	TRBV29-1	CSVNPQGLADTQYF